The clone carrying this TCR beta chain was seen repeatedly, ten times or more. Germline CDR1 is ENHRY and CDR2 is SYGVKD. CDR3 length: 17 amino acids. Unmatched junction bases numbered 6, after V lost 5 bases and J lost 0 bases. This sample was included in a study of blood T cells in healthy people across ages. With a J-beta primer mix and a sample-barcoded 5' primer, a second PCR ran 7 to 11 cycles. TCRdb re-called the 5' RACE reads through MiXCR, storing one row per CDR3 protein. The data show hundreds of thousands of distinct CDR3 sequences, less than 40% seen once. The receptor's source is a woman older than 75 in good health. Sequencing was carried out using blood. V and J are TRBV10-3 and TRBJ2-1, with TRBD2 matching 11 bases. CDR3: CAISRSSGGTSYNEQFF. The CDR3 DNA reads TGTGCCATCAGTCGGTCTAGCGGGGGGACCTCCTACAATGAGCAGTTCTTC.